The subject of this entry is one TCR beta chain. This sample is drawn from a study of blood T cell repertoires in COVID-19. Study-level background: From the United States, Italy and Spain came samples of acute and convalescent COVID-19.

The table came from immunoSEQ multiplex PCR; TCRdb's copy has only in-frame clones and leaves some out. Among about 190,000 clones listed, around 88% were seen once. The length of the CDR3 is 17 residues. With 0 bases clipped from V and 5 bases from J, the junction kept 10 bases outside the gene matches. The germline V gene has CDR1 SGHTA and CDR2 FQGNSA. The rearrangement links TRBV7-2 to TRBJ1-2; 9 nucleotides align to TRBD1. Material: peripheral blood. The TCR comes from a man in his forties or fifties with active or convalescent COVID-19. The CDR3 is CASSLAKGQGTQYGYTF. Here the CDR3 DNA reads TGTGCCAGCAGCTTAGCGAAGGGACAGGGTACTCAATATGGCTACACCTTC.